This T cell receptor beta chain was found in a study of shared T cell receptors in the human thymus. This CDR3 has 15 residues. CDR1 and CDR2 (germline): LGHNA, YNFKEQ. J was trimmed by 7 bases and V by 4 bases; bases with no gene match: 10. TCRdb keeps only in-frame clones here, not all; method: immunoSEQ multiplex PCR. The data show roughly 410,000 clones, approximately 95% seen once. Sequences were obtained from thymocytes. V usage is TRBV4-2 and J usage is TRBJ2-7, with 10 bases fitting TRBD2. This clonotype was obtained from a human donor. CDR3 amino acids: CASSPLGAGGREQYF. The CDR3 DNA sequence: TGTGCCAGCAGCCCCCTTGGAGCGGGAGGGCGAGAGCAGTACTTC.